The clone carrying this T cell receptor beta chain was counted between two and nine times. What it recognizes is unknown. This record belongs to a study of human T cells and chemical hapten exposure. Notes on the study in general: Healthy people's immune response may differ from that of the donors, who had alopecia. Expanded TCRs formed significantly more large CDR3 similarity clusters than controls.

CDR3 length: 14 amino acids. Germline V gene data show CDR1 as LNHDA and CDR2 as SQIVND (reference sequence). After removal of 5 bases from V and 6 bases from J, the junction contained 4 bases not matched to a gene. Time point here: pre-sensitization, week 0. As to treatment: therapeutic diphenylcyclopropenone sensitization with weekly scalp DPC. The library gave individual cDNA molecules unique molecular identifiers. Methods used by the authors: Sequenced samples showed a median of approximately 100,000 TCRs each, with counts running from roughly 23,000 to 700,000. TCRdb reprocessed the RACE reads via MiXCR and lists one record per CDR3 protein. It is TCRdb's table, rather than the study itself, that gives the V and J calls and clone size. Counted here are roughly 380,000 distinct CDR3 sequences, 5.1% occurring once; the ten biggest clones make up 2% to 3%.

This TCR was recovered from a woman in her forties or fifties with alopecia areata. Some clones in this sample may be carry-over from other donors' samples. The sample was whole blood, taken in connection with sensitization to the hapten diphenylcyclopropenone (DPC). This rearrangement joins TRBV19 to TRBJ1-5; TRBD1 matches at 10 bases. In DNA form, the CDR3 reads TGTGCCAGTAGTTGGGGGACAGGGGTTCAGCCCCAGCATTTT. Amino acids: CASSWGTGVQPQHF.